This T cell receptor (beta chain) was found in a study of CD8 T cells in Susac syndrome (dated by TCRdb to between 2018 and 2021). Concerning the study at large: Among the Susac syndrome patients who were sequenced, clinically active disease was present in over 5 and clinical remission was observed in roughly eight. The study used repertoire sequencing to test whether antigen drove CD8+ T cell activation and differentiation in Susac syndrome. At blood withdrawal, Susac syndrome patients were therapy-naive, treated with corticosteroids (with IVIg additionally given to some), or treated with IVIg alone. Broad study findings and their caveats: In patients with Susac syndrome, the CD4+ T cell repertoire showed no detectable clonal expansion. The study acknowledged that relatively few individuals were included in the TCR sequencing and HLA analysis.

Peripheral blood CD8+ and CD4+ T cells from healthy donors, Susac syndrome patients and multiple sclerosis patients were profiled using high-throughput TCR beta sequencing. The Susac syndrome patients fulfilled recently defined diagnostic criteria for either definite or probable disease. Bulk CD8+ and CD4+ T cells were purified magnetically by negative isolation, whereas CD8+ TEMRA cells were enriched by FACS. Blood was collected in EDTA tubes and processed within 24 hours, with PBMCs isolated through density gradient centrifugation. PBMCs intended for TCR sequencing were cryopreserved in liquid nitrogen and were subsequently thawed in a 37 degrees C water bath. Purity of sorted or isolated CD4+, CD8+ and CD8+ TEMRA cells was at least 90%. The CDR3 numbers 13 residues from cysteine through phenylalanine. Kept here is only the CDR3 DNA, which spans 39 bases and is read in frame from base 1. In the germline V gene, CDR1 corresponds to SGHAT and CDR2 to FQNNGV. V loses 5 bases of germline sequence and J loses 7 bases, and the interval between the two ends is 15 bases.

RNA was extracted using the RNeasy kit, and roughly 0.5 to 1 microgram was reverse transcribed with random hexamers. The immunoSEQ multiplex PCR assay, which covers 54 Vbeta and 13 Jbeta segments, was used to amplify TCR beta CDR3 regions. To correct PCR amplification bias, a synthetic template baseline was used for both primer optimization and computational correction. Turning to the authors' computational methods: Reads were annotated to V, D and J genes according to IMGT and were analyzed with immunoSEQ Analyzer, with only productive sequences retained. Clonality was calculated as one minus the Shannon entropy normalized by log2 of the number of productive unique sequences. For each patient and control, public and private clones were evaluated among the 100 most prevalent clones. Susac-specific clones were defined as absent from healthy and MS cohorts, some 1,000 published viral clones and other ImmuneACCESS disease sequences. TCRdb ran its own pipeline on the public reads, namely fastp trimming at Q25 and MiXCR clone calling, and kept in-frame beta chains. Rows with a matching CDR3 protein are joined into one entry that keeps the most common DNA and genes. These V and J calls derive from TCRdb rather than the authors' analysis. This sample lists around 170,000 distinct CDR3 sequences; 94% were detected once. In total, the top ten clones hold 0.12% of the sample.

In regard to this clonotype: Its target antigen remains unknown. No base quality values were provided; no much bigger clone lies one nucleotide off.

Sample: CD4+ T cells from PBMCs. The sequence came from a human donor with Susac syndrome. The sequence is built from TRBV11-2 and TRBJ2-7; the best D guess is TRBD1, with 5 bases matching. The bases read TGTGCCAGCAGCCGTGGCAGGGCATGGGAGCAGTACTTC. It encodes CASSRGRAWEQYF. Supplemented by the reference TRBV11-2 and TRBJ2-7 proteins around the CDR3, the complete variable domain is EAGVAQSPRYKIIEKRQSVAFWCNPISGHATLYWYQQILGQGPKLLIQFQNNGVVDDSQLPKDRFSAERLKGVDSTLKIQPAKLEDSAVYLCASSRGRAWEQYFGPGTRLTVT.